This T cell receptor beta chain was captured by sequencing in a study of T cells in Graves' hyperthyroidism and ophthalmopathy. If no ophthalmopathy progression occurred within 18 months, Graves' hyperthyroidism was stable. CDR3 length: 15 residues. Looked up from germline, CDR1 is MNHNS and CDR2 is SASEGT. V was clipped by 5 bases and J by 2 bases; unmatched bases: 6. This clonotype was counted many times. Its specificity is unknown. General study results and limits: Stable hyperthyroidism was told apart from ophthalmopathy by a model built on 13 V-J features.

RNA transcripts provided the source from which TCR beta CDR3 regions were amplified. When the TCR CDR3 underwent first-round RT-PCR, the HTBI primer set was used. MiXCR, run by TCRdb on the multiplex PCR reads, gives a single entry per CDR3 protein. The sample has about 400,000 distinct CDR3 sequences; 15% are singletons. This clonotype was sampled from a woman younger than 45 with Graves' hyperthyroidism. The gene calls are TRBV6-1 and TRBJ2-1, with TRBD1 identical over 7 bases. Sequences were obtained from blood. The CDR3 nucleotides are TGTGCCAGCAGTTTCTCCGGGACAGCCTACAATGAGCAGTTCTTC. Protein: CASSFSGTAYNEQFF.